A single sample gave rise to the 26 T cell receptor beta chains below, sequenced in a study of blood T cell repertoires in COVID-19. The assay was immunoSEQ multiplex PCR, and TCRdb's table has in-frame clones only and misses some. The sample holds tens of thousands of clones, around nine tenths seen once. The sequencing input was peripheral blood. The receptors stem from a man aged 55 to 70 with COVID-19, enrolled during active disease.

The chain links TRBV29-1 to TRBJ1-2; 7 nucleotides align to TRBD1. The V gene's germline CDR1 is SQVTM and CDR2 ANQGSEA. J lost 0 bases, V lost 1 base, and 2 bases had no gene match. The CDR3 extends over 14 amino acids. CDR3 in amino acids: CSVEGDRTNYGYTF. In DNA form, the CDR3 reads TGCAGCGTTGAAGGGGACAGAACTAACTATGGCTACACCTTC.

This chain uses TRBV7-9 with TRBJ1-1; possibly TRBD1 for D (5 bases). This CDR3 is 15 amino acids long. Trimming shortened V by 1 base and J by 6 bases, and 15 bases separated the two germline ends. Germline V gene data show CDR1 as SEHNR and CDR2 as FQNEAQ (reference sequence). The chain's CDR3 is CASSLGPGSVAEAFF. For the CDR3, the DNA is TGTGCCAGCAGCTTAGGTCCAGGGTCGGTAGCTGAAGCTTTCTTT.

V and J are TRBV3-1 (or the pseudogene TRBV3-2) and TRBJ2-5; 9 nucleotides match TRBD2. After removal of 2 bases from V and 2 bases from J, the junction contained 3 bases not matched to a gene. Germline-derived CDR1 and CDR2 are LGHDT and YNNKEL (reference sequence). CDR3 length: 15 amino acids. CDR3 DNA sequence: TGTGCCAGCAGCCAACCCCTAGCGGGGCAAGAGACCCAGTACTTC. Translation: CASSQPLAGQETQYF.

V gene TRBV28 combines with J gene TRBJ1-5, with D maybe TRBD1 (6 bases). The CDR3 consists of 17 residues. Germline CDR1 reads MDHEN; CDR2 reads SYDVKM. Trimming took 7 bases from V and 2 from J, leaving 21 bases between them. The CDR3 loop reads CASTPGGGDVGNQPQHF. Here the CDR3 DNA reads TGTGCCAGCACCCCCGGGGGGGGCGATGTAGGCAATCAGCCCCAGCATTTT. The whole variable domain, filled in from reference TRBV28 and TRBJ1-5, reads DVKVTQSSRYLVKRTGEKVFLECVQDMDHENMFWYRQDPGLGLRLIYFSYDVKMKEKGDIPEGYSVSREKKERFSLILESASTNQTSMYLCASTPGGGDVGNQPQHFGDGTRLSIL.

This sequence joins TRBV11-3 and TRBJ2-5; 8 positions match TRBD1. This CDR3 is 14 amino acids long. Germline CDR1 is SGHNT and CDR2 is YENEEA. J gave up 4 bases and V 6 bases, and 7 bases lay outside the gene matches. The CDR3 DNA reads TGTGCCAGCAGTATCGGACAGGGAGGAGAGACCCAGTACTTC. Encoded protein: CASSIGQGGETQYF.

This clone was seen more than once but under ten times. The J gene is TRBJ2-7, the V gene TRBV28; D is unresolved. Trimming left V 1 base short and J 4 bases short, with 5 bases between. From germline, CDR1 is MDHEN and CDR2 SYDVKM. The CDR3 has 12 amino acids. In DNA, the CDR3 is TGTGCCAGCAGTTTATTCAAATACGAGCAGTACTTC. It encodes CASSLFKYEQYF.

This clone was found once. Here the CDR3 reads CASSWTGTDTQYF. The CDR3 DNA is TGTGCCAGCAGCTGGACTGGCACAGATACGCAGTATTTT. The V gene is TRBV7-8, the J gene TRBJ2-3, with D perhaps TRBD2 (5 bases). Germline-derived CDR1 and CDR2 are SGHVS and FQNEAQ. The CDR3 runs to 13 residues. With 4 bases removed from V and 1 base from J, the gap between germline ends came to 6 bases. Looking up the rest from reference TRBV7-8 and TRBJ2-3 gives the full variable domain: GAGVSQSPRYKVAKRGQDVALRCDPISGHVSLFWYQQALGQGPEFLTYFQNEAQLDKSGLPSDRFFAERPEGSVSTLKIQRTQQEDSAVYLCASSWTGTDTQYFGPGTRLTVL.

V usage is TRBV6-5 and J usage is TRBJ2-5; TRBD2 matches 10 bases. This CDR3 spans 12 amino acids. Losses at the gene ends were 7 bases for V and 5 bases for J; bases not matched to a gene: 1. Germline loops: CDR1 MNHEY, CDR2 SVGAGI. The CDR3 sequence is CASNSGRETQYF. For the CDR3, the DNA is TGTGCCAGCAATAGCGGGAGGGAGACCCAGTACTTC.

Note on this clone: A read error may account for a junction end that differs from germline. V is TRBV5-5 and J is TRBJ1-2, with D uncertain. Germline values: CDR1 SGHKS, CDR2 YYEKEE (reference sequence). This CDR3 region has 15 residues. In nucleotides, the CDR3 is TGTGCCAGCAACTTGGCAAGCGGTTCTAACTATGGCTACACCTTC. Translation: CASNLASGSNYGYTF.

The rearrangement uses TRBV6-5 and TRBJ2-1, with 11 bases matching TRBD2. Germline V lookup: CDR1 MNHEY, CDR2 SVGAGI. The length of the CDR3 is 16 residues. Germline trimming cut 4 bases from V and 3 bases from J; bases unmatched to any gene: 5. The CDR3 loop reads CASSSRLAGGYNEQFF. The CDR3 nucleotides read TGTGCCAGCAGTTCGCGTCTAGCGGGAGGCTACAATGAGCAGTTCTTC.

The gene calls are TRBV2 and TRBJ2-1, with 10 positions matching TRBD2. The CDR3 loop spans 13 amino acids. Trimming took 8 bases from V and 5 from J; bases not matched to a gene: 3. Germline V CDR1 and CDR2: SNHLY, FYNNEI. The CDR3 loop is CASWLAGDNEQFF. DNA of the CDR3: TGTGCCAGCTGGCTAGCGGGGGACAATGAGCAGTTCTTC.

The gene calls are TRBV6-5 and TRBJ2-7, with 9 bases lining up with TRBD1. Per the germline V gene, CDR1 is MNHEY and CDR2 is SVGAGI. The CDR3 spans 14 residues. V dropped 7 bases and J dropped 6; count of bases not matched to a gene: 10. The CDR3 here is CASTALQGASEQYF. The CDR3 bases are TGTGCCAGCACCGCCCTACAGGGGGCAAGCGAGCAGTACTTC.

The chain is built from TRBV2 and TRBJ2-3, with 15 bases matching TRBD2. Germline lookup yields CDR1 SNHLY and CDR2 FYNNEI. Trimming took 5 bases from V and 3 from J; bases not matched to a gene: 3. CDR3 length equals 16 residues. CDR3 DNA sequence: TGTGCCAGCAGTCTGGGACTAGCGGGAGGAACAGATACGCAGTATTTT. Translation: CASSLGLAGGTDTQYF.

CDR3 protein: CASSQDGGRNYGYTF. The CDR3 DNA sequence: TGTGCCAGCAGCCAAGATGGAGGCAGGAACTATGGCTACACCTTC. J is TRBJ1-2 and V is TRBV4-2; D is undetermined. Germline lookup yields CDR1 LGHNA and CDR2 YNFKEQ. V was trimmed by 0 bases and J by 2 bases, leaving 10 bases between them. This CDR3 comprises 15 residues.

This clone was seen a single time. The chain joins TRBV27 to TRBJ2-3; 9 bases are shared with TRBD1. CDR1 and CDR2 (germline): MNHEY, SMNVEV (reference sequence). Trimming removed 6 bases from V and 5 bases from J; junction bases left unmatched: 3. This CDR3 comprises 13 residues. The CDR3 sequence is CASSSTGGDTQYF. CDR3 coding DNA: TGTGCCAGCAGCTCGACAGGGGGAGATACGCAGTATTTT.

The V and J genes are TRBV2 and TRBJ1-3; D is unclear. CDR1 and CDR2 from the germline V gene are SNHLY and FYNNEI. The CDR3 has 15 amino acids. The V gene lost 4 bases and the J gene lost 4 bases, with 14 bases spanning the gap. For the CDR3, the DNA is TGTGCCAGCAGTGGCGTCACTTTTTTAGGAAACACCATATATTTT. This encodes CASSGVTFLGNTIYF.

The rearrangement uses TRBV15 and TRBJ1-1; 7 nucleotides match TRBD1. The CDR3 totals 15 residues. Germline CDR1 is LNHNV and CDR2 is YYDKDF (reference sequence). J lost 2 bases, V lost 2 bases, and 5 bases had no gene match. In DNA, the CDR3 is TGTGCCACCAGCAGAAATCAGGGGGGTAACACTGAAGCTTTCTTT. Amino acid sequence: CATSRNQGGNTEAFF.

The CDR3, as DNA: TGTGCCAGCAGGGCCGGACTAGCAGCCTACGAGCAGTACTTC. Its translation: CASRAGLAAYEQYF. This sequence joins TRBV2 and TRBJ2-7; 8 bases line up with TRBD2. J lost 2 bases, V lost 6 bases, and 6 bases had no gene match. The CDR3 covers 14 residues. The V gene's germline CDR1 is SNHLY and CDR2 FYNNEI.

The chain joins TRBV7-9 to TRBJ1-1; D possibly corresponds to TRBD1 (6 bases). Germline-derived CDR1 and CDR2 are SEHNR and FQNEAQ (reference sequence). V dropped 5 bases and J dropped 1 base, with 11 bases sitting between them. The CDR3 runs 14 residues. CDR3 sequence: CASSTLTGNTEAFF. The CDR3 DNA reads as TGTGCCAGCAGCACACTGACAGGGAACACTGAAGCTTTCTTT.

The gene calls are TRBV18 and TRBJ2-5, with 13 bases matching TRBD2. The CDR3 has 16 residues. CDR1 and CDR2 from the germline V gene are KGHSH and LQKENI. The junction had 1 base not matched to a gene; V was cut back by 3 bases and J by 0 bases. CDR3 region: CASSPTSGGYQETQYF. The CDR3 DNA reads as TGTGCCAGCTCACCGACTAGCGGGGGGTACCAAGAGACCCAGTACTTC.

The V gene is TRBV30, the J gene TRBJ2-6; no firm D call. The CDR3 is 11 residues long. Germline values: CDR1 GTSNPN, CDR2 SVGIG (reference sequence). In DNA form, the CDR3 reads TGTGGCGTCTCTGGGGCCAACGTCCTGACTTTC. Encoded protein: CGVSGANVLTF.

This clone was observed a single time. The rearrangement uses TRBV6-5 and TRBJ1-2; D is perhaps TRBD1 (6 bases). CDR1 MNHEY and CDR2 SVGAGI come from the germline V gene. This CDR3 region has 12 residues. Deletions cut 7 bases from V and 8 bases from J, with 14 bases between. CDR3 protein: CASTLTGDGYTF. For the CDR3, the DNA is TGTGCCAGCACCCTGACAGGAGACGGCTACACCTTC.

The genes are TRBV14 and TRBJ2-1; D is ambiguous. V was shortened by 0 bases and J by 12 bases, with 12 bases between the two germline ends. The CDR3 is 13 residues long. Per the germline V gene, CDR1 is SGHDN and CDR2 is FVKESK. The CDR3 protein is CASSQDRGGGQFF. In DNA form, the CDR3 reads TGTGCCAGCAGCCAAGATCGCGGTGGTGGGCAGTTCTTC.

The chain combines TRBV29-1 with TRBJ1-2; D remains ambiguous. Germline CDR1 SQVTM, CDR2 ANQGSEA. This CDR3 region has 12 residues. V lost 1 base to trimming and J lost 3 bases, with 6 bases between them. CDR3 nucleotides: TGCAGCGTTGAAGCACCGGACTATGGCTACACCTTC. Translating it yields CSVEAPDYGYTF.

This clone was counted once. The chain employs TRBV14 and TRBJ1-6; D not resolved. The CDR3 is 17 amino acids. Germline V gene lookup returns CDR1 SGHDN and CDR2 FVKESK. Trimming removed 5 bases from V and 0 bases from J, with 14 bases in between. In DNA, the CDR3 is TGTGCCAGCAGCTGGGCCTCTACGAGCTCCTATAATTCACCCCTCCACTTT. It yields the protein CASSWASTSSYNSPLHF.

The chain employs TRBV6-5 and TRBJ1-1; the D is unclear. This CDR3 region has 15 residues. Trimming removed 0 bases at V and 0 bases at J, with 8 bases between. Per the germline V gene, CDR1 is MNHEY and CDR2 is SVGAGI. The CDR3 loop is CASSYSGSVNTEAFF. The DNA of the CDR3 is TGTGCCAGCAGTTACTCCGGGTCCGTGAACACTGAAGCTTTCTTT.